These 9 T cell receptor beta chains were sequenced from one sample in a study of blood T cell repertoires in COVID-19. TCRdb's table, derived via immunoSEQ multiplex PCR, lists solely in-frame clones and lacks some. Seen here are roughly 200,000 clones, roughly 80% observed once, and the top ten hold approximately 10%. The sample taken for sequencing was PBMCs or T cells enriched from blood (not recorded which). The source is a man aged 40-49 years who had recovered from COVID-19.

The rearrangement links TRBV6-5 to TRBJ2-1; 10 positions agree with TRBD2. The trim removed 4 bases at V and 2 bases at J, leaving 2 bases unmatched. The CDR3 totals 15 residues. CDR1 and CDR2 (germline): MNHEY, SVGAGI. The CDR3 protein is CASSWTSGPYNEQFF. The DNA of the CDR3 is TGTGCCAGCAGTTGGACTAGCGGACCCTACAATGAGCAGTTCTTC.

The chain has TRBV24-1 and TRBJ1-1; 10 bases are shared with TRBD1. Trimming cost V 5 bases and J 5 bases; bases outside gene matches: 1. CDR1 is KGHDR, CDR2 SFDVKD, per germline. This CDR3 has 13 amino acids. CDR3 protein: CATSGQGATEAFF. CDR3 coding DNA: TGTGCCACCAGTGGACAGGGGGCGACTGAAGCTTTCTTT.

The chain carries TRBV12-3 or TRBV12-4 and TRBJ2-1, with 7 positions matching TRBD2. The CDR3 runs 12 residues. V shed 5 bases, J shed 10 bases, and the junction held 5 bases outside the gene matches. CDR3 nucleotides: TGTGCCAGCAGTCCATCGGGACTAGAGCAGTTCTTC. This sequence encodes CASSPSGLEQFF.

The chain carries TRBV9 and TRBJ2-3; TRBD2 is a possible D gene (5 bases). This CDR3 contains 15 residues. Trimming removed 3 bases at V and 0 bases at J, with 11 bases between. Germline V gene sequence: CDR1 SGDLS, CDR2 YYNGEE. CDR3 protein: CASSEKAVSTDTQYF. The CDR3 DNA reads TGTGCCAGCAGCGAGAAAGCGGTTAGCACAGATACGCAGTATTTT.

V is TRBV5-6 and J is TRBJ1-3; no firm D call. V was cut by 4 bases and J by 3 bases, with 8 bases left in between. CDR3 length: 13 amino acids. Germline CDR1 reads SGHDT; CDR2 reads YYEEEE. CDR3 loop: CASSPTDGNTIYF. The CDR3 DNA follows: TGTGCCAGCAGCCCGACTGATGGAAACACCATATATTTT.

The V and J genes are TRBV5-1 and TRBJ2-3; TRBD2 matches at 14 bases. V lost 1 base, J lost 0 bases, and 4 bases stayed unmatched. This CDR3 is built from 18 residues. Germline V lookup: CDR1 SGHRS, CDR2 YFSETQ. The CDR3 spells CASSLFGLAGGSTDTQYF. DNA for the CDR3: TGCGCCAGCAGCTTGTTTGGACTAGCGGGAGGCAGCACAGATACGCAGTATTTT.

The chain recombines TRBV29-1 with TRBJ1-5, with D possibly being TRBD1 (6 bases). V dropped 4 bases and J dropped 0 bases, with 13 bases sitting between them. Germline V lookup: CDR1 SQVTM, CDR2 ANQGSEA. The CDR3 spans 15 residues. This CDR3 reads CSVAQGPHSNQPQHF. CDR3 coding DNA: TGCAGCGTTGCGCAGGGGCCCCATAGCAATCAGCCCCAGCATTTT.

The rearrangement links TRBV5-4 to TRBJ2-5, with TRBD2 matching over 8 bases. Trimming at V came to 4 bases and at J to 7 bases, leaving 15 bases not matched to a gene. The CDR3 runs to 16 residues. Germline lookup yields CDR1 SGHNT and CDR2 YYREEE (reference sequence). CDR3 amino acids: CASSREGSGPRGTQYF. The DNA of the CDR3 is TGTGCCAGCAGCCGGGAGGGTAGCGGGCCCCGGGGGACCCAGTACTTC.

This clone was detected only a few times. This chain connects TRBV10-3 to TRBJ1-1; 9 positions agree with TRBD1. With V trimmed by 4 bases and J by 1 base, 7 bases remained unmatched. Germline V gives CDR1 ENHRY, CDR2 SYGVKD. This CDR3 comprises 16 residues. The CDR3: CAISASQGAGNTEAFF. The DNA for the CDR3 is TGTGCCATCAGTGCATCACAGGGGGCAGGGAACACTGAAGCTTTCTTT.